The source of this T cell receptor beta chain is a study of blood T cell repertoires in COVID-19. Assignments of participants to cohorts depended upon their own reported clinical history. CDR3 size: 15 residues. J lost 4 bases, V lost 7 bases, and 12 bases had no gene match. CDR1 is MDHEN and CDR2 is SYDVKM in the germline V gene. Sequencing used immunoSEQ multiplex PCR; TCRdb keeps in-frame clones, though not all of them. The table shows hundreds of thousands of clones, with approximately 90% occurring only once. The chain employs TRBV28 and TRBJ2-7; 8 bases line up with TRBD2. The specimen sequenced was PBMCs or T cells enriched from blood (not recorded which). This sequence was found in an older woman in a cohort exposed to, infected with or recovered from COVID-19 (not recorded which). CDR3 coding DNA: TGTGCCAGCATCCCGGGGGTAGCGGGAATTTACGAGCAGTACTTC. This sequence encodes CASIPGVAGIYEQYF.